In this sample, the clone carrying this T cell receptor (beta chain) turned up once. Its antigen is unidentified. This record belongs to a study of PD-1 blockade in classical Hodgkin lymphoma. Background on the study: Patients in the cohort were put on intravenous nivolumab, 3 mg/kg every 2 weeks.

Points from the study as a whole: Before treatment, TCR diversity in newly diagnosed patients was reportedly lower than in healthy donors. Patients with a complete response exhibited baseline diversity comparable to newly diagnosed patients. Repertoire differences have undefined causes, possibly disease activity or prior therapy.

CDR3 length equals 13 residues. V lost 3 bases and J 8 bases, leaving 13 bases between the germline ends. Per germline, CDR1 MDHEN and CDR2 SYDVKM. Data came from immunoSEQ multiplex PCR; TCRdb stores just in-frame clones and leaves some out. The sample has approximately 44,000 clones; about 72% are singletons. Relapses following autologous stem cell transplantation were seen in all patients, with brentuximab vedotin exposure varying. This sequence joins TRBV28 and TRBJ1-1; possibly TRBD1 for D (6 bases). The specimen comprised peripheral blood mononuclear cells (PBMCs), sampled at baseline. The receptor's source is a human donor with classical Hodgkin lymphoma. CDR3 in DNA: TGTGCCAGCAGTTTCTCGGACAGTCGCGAAGCTTTCTTT. It translates to CASSFSDSREAFF.